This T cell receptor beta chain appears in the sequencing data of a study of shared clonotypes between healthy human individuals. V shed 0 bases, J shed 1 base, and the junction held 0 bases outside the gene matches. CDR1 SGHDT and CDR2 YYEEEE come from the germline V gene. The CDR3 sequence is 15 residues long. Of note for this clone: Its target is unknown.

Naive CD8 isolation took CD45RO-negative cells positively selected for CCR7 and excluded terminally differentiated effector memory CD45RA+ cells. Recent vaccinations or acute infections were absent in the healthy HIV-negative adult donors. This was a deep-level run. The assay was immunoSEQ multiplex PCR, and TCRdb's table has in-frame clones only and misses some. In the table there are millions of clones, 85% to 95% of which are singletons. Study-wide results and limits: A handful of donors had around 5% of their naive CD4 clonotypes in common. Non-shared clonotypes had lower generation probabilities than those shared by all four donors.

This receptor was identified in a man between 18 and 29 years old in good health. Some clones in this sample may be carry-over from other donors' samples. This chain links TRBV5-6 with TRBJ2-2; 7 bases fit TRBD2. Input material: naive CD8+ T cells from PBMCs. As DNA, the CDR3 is TGTGCCAGCAGCTTGGGCGGGAGGAACACCGGGGAGCTGTTTTTT. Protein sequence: CASSLGGRNTGELFF.